Reported below is one TCR beta chain. Its antigen is not known. The repertoire was sequenced with immunoSEQ multiplex PCR; TCRdb's copy has only in-frame clones and lacks some. Here the sample spans roughly 150,000 clones, around 84% being singletons. The data originate from a study of PD-1 blockade in classical Hodgkin lymphoma. Study summary: Once every 2 weeks, patients received intravenous nivolumab at 3 mg/kg.

The CDR3 is made up of 15 amino acids. Germline CDR1 and CDR2: MDHEN and SYDVKM. V lost 4 bases and J lost 4; bases outside the gene matches: 7. Exposure to brentuximab vedotin varied, and each patient had relapsed following autologous stem cell transplantation. Overall study findings and caveats: The study reported lower baseline TCR diversity in newly diagnosed patients than in healthy donors. CD4+ TCR diversity, unlike CD8+, climbed significantly by C4D1. Undefined causes, possibly disease activity or prior therapy, underlie the repertoire differences.

The chain uses TRBV28 and TRBJ2-7; 10 nucleotides align to TRBD2. The TCR was taken from a human donor with classical Hodgkin lymphoma. The sequenced sample was peripheral blood mononuclear cells (PBMCs), obtained before the second cycle of nivolumab. The CDR3 region is CASSSEASGRYEQYF. DNA for the CDR3: TGTGCCAGCAGTTCCGAGGCTAGCGGGAGATACGAGCAGTACTTC.